This is a list of T cell receptor beta chains from one sample in a study of tumor-infiltrating lymphocytes in primary liver carcinoma. TCRdb independently ran MiXCR on the multiplex PCR reads; one entry per CDR3 protein. The sample shows 100,000 to 120,000 distinct CDR3 sequences, roughly four fifths of them seen only once. The sequencing sample was made of liver tumor tissue from sampling region 3. The receptor set was obtained from a man aged 40-49 years with primary liver carcinoma and hepatitis B virus infection. Each CDR3 is given with its conserved first and last residue. Each record gives: D gene, clone size, J gene, CDR3 length, V gene, CDR3 protein, CDR3 DNA. A D gene is named only where the DNA matches it firmly. A row's size may be missing; if present it is once, few, many or a size class.

- - TRBJ2-6 15 TRBV11-2 CATQWPRSGVNVLNF TGTGCCACCCAGTGGCCGCGCTCTGGGGTCAACGTCCTGAATTTC
- - TRBJ2-1 11 TRBV13 CGSSTYNEQFF TGTGGTAGCAGCACGTACAATGAGCAGTTCTTC
- - TRBJ2-1 17 TRBV7-8 CTSSLGWGGVAGVEQFF TGTACCAGCAGCTTAGGGTGGGGCGGAGTTGCGGGCGTTGAGCAGTTCTTC
- - TRBJ1-3 14 TRBV5-6 CARSPDSSGNTIYF TGTGCTAGGAGCCCGGACAGCTCTGGAAACACCATATATTTT
TRBD1 - TRBJ1-1 15 TRBV11-1 CASSLYTGASSEAFF TGTGCCAGCAGCTTATATACAGGGGCAAGCAGTGAAGCTTTCTTT
- - TRBJ2-5 15 TRBV28 CTSSSSSGYQETRYF TGTACCAGCAGCTCTTCGTCTGGGTACCAAGAGACCCGGTACTTC
- - TRBJ2-7 12 TRBV10-2 CASSTWGYDQYF TGCGCCAGCAGTACATGGGGATACGACCAGTACTTC
- - TRBJ2-7 12 TRBV4-2 CANSQDPNEQYF TGTGCCAATAGCCAAGATCCGAACGAGCAGTACTTC
- - TRBJ2-7 13 TRBV12-5 CDSEGSSSYEQYF TGTGACAGTGAGGGGAGCAGTTCCTACGAGCAGTACTTC
TRBD1 few TRBJ1-2 12 TRBV6-1 CVSSEGRGQNTF TGTGTCAGCAGTGAAGGCAGGGGGCAGAACACCTTC
- - TRBJ1-3 15 TRBV28 CVCSPLTGTGNTIYF TGTGTCTGCAGCCCTTTGACAGGAACTGGAAACACCATATATTTT
- - TRBJ2-7 16 TRBV12-3/TRBV12-4 CASSFPGPTGVGEQYF TGTGCCAGCAGCTTCCCAGGCCCGACAGGAGTGGGCGAACAGTACTTC
- - TRBJ2-2 14 TRBV9 CASSVVDRGGELFF TGTGCCAGCAGCGTAGTTGATCGGGGAGGGGAGCTGTTTTTT
TRBD1 - TRBJ2-1 16 TRBV5-4 CASSPGAGGYMNEQFF TGTGCCAGCAGCCCCGGCGCAGGGGGCTATATGAATGAGCAGTTCTTC
TRBD2 medium-sized TRBJ2-1 16 TRBV11-1 CASSPIAGAYYNEQFF TGTGCCAGCAGCCCCATAGCGGGAGCGTATTACAATGAGCAGTTCTTC
- - TRBJ1-6 13 TRBV11-1 CGSSRTLISPLLF TGTGGCAGCAGCCGGACACTGATTTCACCACTCCTCTTT
- - TRBJ2-7 15 TRBV28 CASSEPGQGRDEQYF TGTGCCAGCAGTGAACCAGGTCAGGGTCGCGACGAGCAGTACTTC
TRBD1 - TRBJ2-4 15 TRBV6-6 CVSRPGQGARNNHYF TGTGTCAGCAGGCCAGGACAGGGTGCTAGGAACAATCATTACTTC